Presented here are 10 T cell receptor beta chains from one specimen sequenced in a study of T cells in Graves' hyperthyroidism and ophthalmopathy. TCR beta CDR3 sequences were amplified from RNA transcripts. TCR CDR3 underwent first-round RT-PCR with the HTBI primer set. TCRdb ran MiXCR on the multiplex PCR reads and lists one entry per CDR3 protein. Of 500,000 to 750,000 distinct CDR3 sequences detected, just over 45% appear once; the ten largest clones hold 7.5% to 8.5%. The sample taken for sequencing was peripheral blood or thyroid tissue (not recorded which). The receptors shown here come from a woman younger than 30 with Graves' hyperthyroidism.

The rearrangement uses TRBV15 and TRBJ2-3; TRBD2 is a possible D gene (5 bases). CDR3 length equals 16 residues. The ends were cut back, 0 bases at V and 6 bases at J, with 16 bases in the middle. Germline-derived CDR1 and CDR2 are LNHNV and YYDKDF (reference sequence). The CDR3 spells CATSREQAAVTDTQYF. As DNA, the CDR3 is TGTGCCACCAGCAGAGAACAAGCGGCGGTCACGGATACGCAGTATTTT.

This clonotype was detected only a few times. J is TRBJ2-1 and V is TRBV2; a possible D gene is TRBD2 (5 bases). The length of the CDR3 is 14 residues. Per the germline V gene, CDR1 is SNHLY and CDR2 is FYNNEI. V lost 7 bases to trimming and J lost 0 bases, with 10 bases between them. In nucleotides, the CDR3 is TGTGCCAGCAACGGACTGAGCTCCTACAATGAGCAGTTCTTC. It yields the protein CASNGLSSYNEQFF.

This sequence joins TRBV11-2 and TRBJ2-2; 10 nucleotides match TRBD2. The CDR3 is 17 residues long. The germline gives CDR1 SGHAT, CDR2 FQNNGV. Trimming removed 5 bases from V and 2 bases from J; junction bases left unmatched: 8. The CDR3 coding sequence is TGTGCCAGCAGCCCGAACAGCGGGAGGGCCAACACCGGGGAGCTGTTTTTT. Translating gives CASSPNSGRANTGELFF.

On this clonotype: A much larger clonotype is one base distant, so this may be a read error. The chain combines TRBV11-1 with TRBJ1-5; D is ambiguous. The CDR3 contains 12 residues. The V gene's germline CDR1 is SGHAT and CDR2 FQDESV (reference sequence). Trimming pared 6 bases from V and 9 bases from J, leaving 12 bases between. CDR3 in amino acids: CASSFYRRPQHF. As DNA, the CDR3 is TGTGCCAGCAGTTTTTACCGACGGCCCCAGCATTTT.

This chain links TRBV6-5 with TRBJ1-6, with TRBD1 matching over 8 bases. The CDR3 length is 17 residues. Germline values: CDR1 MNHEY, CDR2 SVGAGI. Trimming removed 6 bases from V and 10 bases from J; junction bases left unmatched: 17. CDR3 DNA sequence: TGTGCCAGCAGCTTAGCGAAGCGGGACAGGTCCTCCTCACCCCTCCACTTT. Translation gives CASSLAKRDRSSSPLHF.

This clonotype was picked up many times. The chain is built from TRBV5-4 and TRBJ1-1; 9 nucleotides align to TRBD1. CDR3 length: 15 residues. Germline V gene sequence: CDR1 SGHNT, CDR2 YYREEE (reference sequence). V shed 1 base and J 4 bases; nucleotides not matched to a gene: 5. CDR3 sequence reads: CASSLNRGLVTEAFF. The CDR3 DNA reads TGTGCCAGCAGCTTGAACAGGGGGCTAGTCACTGAAGCTTTCTTT.

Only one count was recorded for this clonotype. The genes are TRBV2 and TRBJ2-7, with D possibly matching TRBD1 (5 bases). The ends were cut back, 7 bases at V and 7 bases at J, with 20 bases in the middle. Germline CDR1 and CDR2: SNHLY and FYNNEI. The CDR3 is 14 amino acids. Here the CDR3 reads CASNGQSSYNEQYF. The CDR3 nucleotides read TGTGCCAGCAACGGACAAAGCTCCTACAATGAGCAGTACTTC.

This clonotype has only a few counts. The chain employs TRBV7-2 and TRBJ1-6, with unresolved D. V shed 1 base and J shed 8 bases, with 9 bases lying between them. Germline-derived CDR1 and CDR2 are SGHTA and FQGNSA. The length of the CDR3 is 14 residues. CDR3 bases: TGTGCCAGCAGCTTAGGAGGGCCGGATTCACCCCTCCACTTT. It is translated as CASSLGGPDSPLHF.

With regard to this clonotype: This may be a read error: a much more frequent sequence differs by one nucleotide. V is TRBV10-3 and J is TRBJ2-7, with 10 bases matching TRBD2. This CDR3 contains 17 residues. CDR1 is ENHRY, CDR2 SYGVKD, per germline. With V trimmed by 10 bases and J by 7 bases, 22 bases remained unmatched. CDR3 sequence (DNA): TGTGCCAGCGGCCAAGATAAAGGGCTAGCGGGAGATCATGAGCAGTACTTC. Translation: CASGQDKGLAGDHEQYF.

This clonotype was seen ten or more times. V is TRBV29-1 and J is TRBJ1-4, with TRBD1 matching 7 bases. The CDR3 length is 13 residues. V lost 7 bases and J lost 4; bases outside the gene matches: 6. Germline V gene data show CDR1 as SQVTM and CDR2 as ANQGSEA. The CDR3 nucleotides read TGCAGCGCTATGGGACAGTTTAATGAAAAACTGTTTTTT. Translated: CSAMGQFNEKLFF.